Presented here are 2 T cell receptor beta chains from one specimen sequenced in a study of regulatory T cells in long-lasting Graves disease. Time point given: newly diagnosed GD, antithyroid drugs for less than 3 months. The TCR library used RNA extracted from PBMCs. Arm-PCR of CDR3 regions and iRepertoire HTBI primers were used to build TCR beta libraries. Via MiXCR, TCRdb re-called the multiplex PCR reads, giving one row per CDR3 protein. Among 300,000 to 400,000 distinct CDR3 sequences listed, over 15% were seen once. This sample was shared with a second study, whose subject was T cells in Graves' hyperthyroidism and ophthalmopathy.

Material: peripheral blood mononuclear cells (PBMCs), obtained at new diagnosis, from a patient treated with antithyroid drugs. Receptor source: a middle-aged man with Graves disease.

Points on this clonotype: A far larger clone is just one base off, so this is likely a read error. This chain uses TRBV12-3 or TRBV12-4 with TRBJ1-1; perhaps TRBD1 as D (5 bases). The CDR3 loop spans 15 amino acids. With 4 bases removed from V and 1 base from J, the gap between germline ends came to 13 bases. The CDR3 spells CASSSPGRGNTEAFF. The CDR3 nucleotides are TGTGCCAGCAGTTCGCCGGGACGGGGGAACACTGAAGCTTTCTTT.

This clonotype occurred a few times. This chain connects TRBV18 to TRBJ2-7; TRBD1 aligns across 10 bases. V was clipped by 0 bases and J by 7 bases; unmatched bases: 12. The CDR3 spans 17 residues. In germline, CDR1 is KGHSH, CDR2 LQKENI. The CDR3 DNA follows: TGTGCCAGCTCACCACCCACGGCTCGACAGGGGGCCTGGGAGCAGTACTTC. This gives the protein CASSPPTARQGAWEQYF.